Below, one T cell receptor beta chain is given with its context. Since the CDR3 does not end with the conserved phenylalanine or tryptophan, this likely comes from a read error. A modified ARM-PCR protocol with three rounds of nested PCR amplified TCRbeta. MiXCR, applied by TCRdb to the multiplex PCR reads, yields one record per CDR3 protein. Of 220,000 or so distinct CDR3 sequences listed, 71% are singletons. Trimming removed 5 bases from V and 6 bases from J, with 15 bases in between. This CDR3 spans 14 amino acids. The template was RNA from unsorted bulk tissue. This entry comes from a study of tumor and adjacent non-tumor tissue in lung cancer.

Sequenced material: lung tumor tissue. The sequence was collected from a man between 60 and 70 years old with non-small cell lung cancer. The rearrangement joins TRBV12-3 or TRBV12-4 to TRBJ2-3; TRBD2 might be the D (6 bases). In DNA form, the CDR3 reads TGTGCCAGCAGTGTAGGTCCTGGGGGGGATACGCAGTATTCT. Its protein is CASSVGPGGDTQYS.